The T cell receptor (beta chain) described here comes from a study of spatial heterogeneity in lung cancer. The wider study: Sequencing covered available follow-up PBMC samples collected a median of about 22 months after resection.

TCR cDNA molecules each had a unique molecular identifier. TCRdb used MiXCR to reprocess the 5' RACE reads, holding one entry per CDR3 protein. Of about 19,000 distinct CDR3 sequences in the sample, 10% were seen once. Germline V gene sequence: CDR1 KGHDR, CDR2 SFDVKD. Deletions cut 2 bases from V and 2 bases from J, with 12 bases between. The CDR3 covers 16 residues. Specified time point: blood at routine non-recurrence follow-up after resection. The sequenced material consisted of unsorted whole RNA from tumor, nontumor lung or frozen PBMC. General study results and limits: Resection saw ubiquitous expanded tumor TCRs appear in blood more than follow-up did.

This clonotype showed up many times. No antigen is known for it. Sequencing used PBMCs, obtained at follow-up. This rearrangement joins TRBV24-1 to TRBJ1-5; maybe TRBD1 (6 bases). The receptor was isolated from a female donor with early-stage non-small cell lung cancer. The CDR3 is CATSDSRGFGNQPQHF. CDR3 DNA: TGTGCCACCAGTGATTCCAGGGGCTTCGGCAATCAGCCCCAGCATTTT.